This TCR beta chain derives from a study of long-term antiretroviral therapy in people with HIV. Study-level findings and limits: The data indicate that diversity increased after ART but remained below transplant donor controls.

Germline V lookup: CDR1 SNHLY, CDR2 FYNNEI. This CDR3 contains 18 residues. V shed 3 bases and J 3 bases; nucleotides not matched to a gene: 12. Remarks on this clone: Its target is not known.

Runs used v3.0 of the immunoSEQ assay and were done at survey level. Here immunoSEQ multiplex PCR was the method, and the copy in TCRdb shows in-frame clones only, minus some. Altogether approximately 20,000 clones are present, roughly 89% being singletons, with the ten largest covering over 4%. The sequence derives from a man between 18 and 35 years old with HIV. The sequenced sample was unsorted PBMCs, obtained 2.1 years after starting antiretroviral therapy. The chain carries TRBV2 and TRBJ2-7, with 12 bases that match TRBD2. CDR3 bases: TGTGCCAGCAGTGAGCGCCTAGCGGGAGGGCCTGTTGTCTACGAGCAGTACTTC. Protein sequence: CASSERLAGGPVVYEQYF.